A single sample gave rise to the 5 T cell receptor beta chains below, sequenced in a study of blood T cells in healthy people across ages. A J-beta primer mix and a sample-barcoded 5' primer were used in a second PCR of about 7 to 12 cycles. Each CDR3 protein is one row after TCRdb ran MiXCR on the 5' RACE reads. Among around 280,000 distinct CDR3 sequences listed, around 29% were seen once. Sequencing input: blood. Every receptor here comes from a woman in her sixties or seventies in good health.

The chain recombines TRBV9 with TRBJ2-7, with TRBD1 matching over 8 bases. J was trimmed by 0 bases and V by 4 bases; bases with no gene match: 6. Germline CDR1 reads SGDLS; CDR2 reads YYNGEE. The CDR3 covers 15 residues. In DNA, the CDR3 is TGTGCCAGCAGCCCCCGGACAGGGAGCTCCTACGAGCAGTACTTC. The encoded protein is CASSPRTGSSYEQYF.

This rearrangement joins TRBV12-3 or TRBV12-4 to TRBJ2-7; 14 bases are shared with TRBD2. The CDR3 covers 15 residues. The ends lost 1 base at V and 5 bases at J; junction bases unmatched: 1. CDR3 protein: CASSLGGLAGDEQYF. DNA for the CDR3: TGTGCCAGCAGTTTAGGGGGACTAGCGGGAGACGAGCAGTACTTC.

This chain uses TRBV4-1 with TRBJ1-5; 9 positions match TRBD1. The CDR3 covers 20 residues. V was pared by 1 base and J by 1 base, with 14 bases of the junction left unmatched. Germline CDR1 and CDR2: MGHRA and YSYEKL. This chain's CDR3 is CASSQGAGTGFLSSNQPQHF. The CDR3 region has the DNA TGCGCCAGCAGCCAAGGGGCCGGGACAGGGTTCCTTTCCAGCAATCAGCCCCAGCATTTT.

The chain recombines TRBV2 with TRBJ2-7, with TRBD1 as a possible D gene (6 bases). V lost 10 bases, J lost 2 bases, and 9 bases lay in between. The CDR3 has 11 residues. Germline V gene lookup returns CDR1 SNHLY and CDR2 FYNNEI. Here the CDR3 DNA reads TGTGCCACGAGGGACACCTACGAGCAGTACTTC. It specifies CATRDTYEQYF.

The chain is built from TRBV6-5 and TRBJ1-1; weak D call: TRBD1 (5 bases). This CDR3 has 15 residues. From germline, CDR1 is MNHEY and CDR2 SVGAGI. The V end lost 3 bases, the J end lost 4 bases, and 15 bases lay between the germline ends. For the CDR3, the DNA is TGTGCCAGCAGTTATGGGGCTTGGGGCGGCACTGAAGCTTTCTTT. Its translation is CASSYGAWGGTEAFF.